These 8 T cell receptor beta chains share one sample of origin, sequenced in a study of beta chain features in type 1 diabetes (dated by TCRdb to 2016 to 2019). The receptor library was made with the immunoSEQ multiplex PCR assay. All of the isolated RNA was reverse transcribed with the High Capacity cDNA Reverse Transcription Kit, so expressed TCRB transcripts were sequenced. As stored in TCRdb, this immuneACCESS dataset retains in-frame rearrangements with V and J assigned. A fraction of the clones does not appear; measured against another copy, unresolved V genes explain less than half of the discrepancy, and the remainder lacks a known reason. This sample gives 300,000 to 400,000 clones in total; roughly 13% of them show up just once. The biggest ten clones account for roughly 0.017% of the sample. The sample comprised naive CD4+ T cells from blood. The cell subset or site tag for this specimen amounts to: true naive CD4+ T cells. The receptor source for this set is a man between 18 and 35 years old in good health.

The chain carries TRBV14 and TRBJ1-1, with D possibly being TRBD1 (5 bases). The CDR3 has 13 residues. CDR1 and CDR2 (germline): SGHDN, FVKESK. V dropped 0 bases and J dropped 6 bases, with 8 bases sitting between them. CDR3: CASSQDAGAEAFF. The CDR3 DNA reads TGTGCCAGCAGCCAAGATGCGGGGGCTGAAGCTTTCTTT.

This clone was seen more than once but under ten times. The rearrangement joins TRBV7-4 to TRBJ2-7; no reliable D call. CDR1 is SGHVT, CDR2 SQSDAQ, per germline. Trimming removed 5 bases at V and 0 bases at J, with 8 bases between. This CDR3 contains 13 residues. The CDR3 DNA follows: TGTGCCAGCAGCATAAGTAGCTCCTACGAGCAGTACTTC. This gives the protein CASSISSSYEQYF. The whole variable domain, filled in from reference TRBV7-4 and TRBJ2-7, reads GAGVSQSPRYKVAKRGRDVALRCDSISGHVTLYWYRQTLGQGSEVLTYSQSDAQRDKSGRPSGRFSAERPERSVSTLKIQRTEQGDSAVYLCASSISSSYEQYFGPGTRLTVT.

This clone has just a few counts. The rearrangement joins TRBV11-2 to TRBJ2-5, with D perhaps matching TRBD2 (5 bases). Per germline, CDR1 SGHAT and CDR2 FQNNGV. V was cut by 3 bases and J by 9 bases, with 20 bases left in between. The CDR3 consists of 15 residues. The CDR3 bases are TGTGCCAGCAGCTTCTCCGCAGCTTACCCGGGGTCCCAGTACTTC. It yields the protein CASSFSAAYPGSQYF.

The genes are TRBV9 and TRBJ2-1, with 7 bases identical to TRBD1. The V gene's germline CDR1 is SGDLS and CDR2 YYNGEE. V shed 3 bases and J 0 bases; nucleotides not matched to a gene: 3. The CDR3 is 15 residues long. The CDR3 region has the DNA TGTGCCAGCAGCGAGACAGGGATCTCCTACAATGAGCAGTTCTTC. Translated, it gives CASSETGISYNEQFF.

The rearrangement joins TRBV6-1 to TRBJ2-1; 8 bases are shared with TRBD1. This CDR3 region has 18 residues. The ends lost 4 bases at V and 5 bases at J; junction bases unmatched: 16. Germline assignment: CDR1 MNHNS and CDR2 SASEGT. CDR3 amino acids: CASSARTGLGSVNNEQFF. CDR3 DNA sequence: TGTGCCAGCAGTGCCCGGACAGGGTTGGGGTCTGTAAACAATGAGCAGTTCTTC.

The chain links TRBV19 to TRBJ1-5; the match to TRBD1 covers 9 bases. The V gene end was trimmed by 2 bases and the J gene end by 6 bases; junction bases not matched to a gene: 5. Per germline, CDR1 LNHDA and CDR2 SQIVND (reference sequence). CDR3 size: 15 residues. The CDR3 DNA is TGTGCCAGTAGTATAACGGGACAGGGTCCTCAGCCCCAGCATTTT. Residues: CASSITGQGPQPQHF.

This clone was counted only a few times. At the DNA level, this CDR3 is encoded by other sequences in the same sample as well. The V call is TRBV6-5, the J call TRBJ2-3, with 8 bases identical to TRBD1. With 6 bases clipped from V and 4 bases from J, the junction kept 6 bases outside the gene matches. Germline lookup yields CDR1 MNHEY and CDR2 SVGAGI. This CDR3 spans 14 amino acids. For the CDR3, the DNA is TGTGCCAGCAGCCCCGGACAGGGTGCAGATACGCAGTATTTT. Translating gives CASSPGQGADTQYF.

The V and J genes are TRBV29-1 and TRBJ2-7, with 9 bases lining up with TRBD1. The germline V gene has CDR1 SQVTM and CDR2 ANQGSEA. The CDR3 extends over 12 amino acids. After removal of 6 bases from V and 5 bases from J, the junction contained 5 bases not matched to a gene. The CDR3 reads CSVGTGINEQYF. The CDR3 nucleotides read TGCAGCGTCGGGACAGGGATTAACGAGCAGTACTTC.